The sequence of this T cell receptor beta chain was determined in a study of PD-1 blockade in mismatch repair-deficient tumors (dated by TCRdb to about 2017). Broadly, across the study: Between late 2013 and late 2016, roughly 78 consecutive patients with some 12 mismatch repair-deficient cancer types, all previously treated and progressing, were enrolled in the trial. Tumor-associated T cell clones were tracked in the peripheral blood of patients responding to PD-1 blockade by deep sequencing of TCR CDR3 regions.

Library construction relied on the immunoSEQ multiplex PCR assay. TCRdb mirrors the immuneACCESS table, restricted to in-frame sequences. Some clones are absent from its copies; in checked studies, under half trace to an unresolved V gene, and the reason for the others is unknown. Counted in this sample were 11,000 to 15,000 clones; roughly 84% of them appeared once. Together, the top ten hold approximately 1.8% of the sample. Results the study describes overall, beyond this receptor: After pembrolizumab, tumor-resident clones, which were often undetectable in blood before treatment, expanded rapidly and then contracted, generally ahead of radiologic responses.

Mismatch repair deficiency in every enrolled patient was established by polymerase chain reaction or immunohistochemistry. A few patients who responded to pembrolizumab therapy underwent TCR sequencing. The phase II trial prospectively tested pembrolizumab PD-1 blockade in advanced mismatch repair-deficient cancers regardless of tissue of origin. Serial peripheral blood T cell samples were collected before and at multiple times after starting PD-1 blockade. Blood sampling time points were reported as weeks after the first dose of pembrolizumab. Details on this clone: Its cognate antigen has yet to be identified. No quality values exist for individual bases; no much larger clone is one base distant.

The specimen was PBMCs, collected less than 15 weeks after starting pembrolizumab. The receptor's source is an adult with mismatch repair-deficient cancer.

The DNA reads TGTGCCAGCAGCTTAAGCCCGCTAGCGGGAGTCGAGCAGTTCTTC. It codes for CASSLSPLAGVEQFF. The chain is made from TRBV7-3 and TRBJ2-1; 10 junctional bases match TRBD2. Measured from the cysteine to the phenylalanine, the CDR3 is 15 residues long. The DNA shown is the 45-base CDR3, in frame from base 1. Based on the germline V gene, the CDR1 and CDR2 sequences are SGHTA and FQGTGA. V trim: 1 base; J trim: 10 bases; unmatched bases: 7.